This T cell receptor beta chain was sequenced in a study of beta chain features in type 1 diabetes. CDR3 length equals 13 residues. Germline V CDR1 and CDR2: SGDLS, YYNGEE. This clone was seen a handful of times. Its antigen is not identified. A junction end diverges from the germline sequence, so it may reflect a read error. Study-wide results and limits: The study found that naive, central memory and Treg TCRB repertoires appeared more similar in patients than in healthy donors. VDJ junctions in type 1 diabetes patients carried more deletions and fewer insertions.

The whole isolated RNA underwent reverse transcription, so sequencing captured expressed TCRB transcripts. Generated by immunoSEQ multiplex PCR, the TCRdb table keeps only in-frame clones and is missing some. The sample consists of hundreds of thousands of clones, more than 9.5% of them appearing once. The sequence came from a woman in her twenties or thirties in good health. Sequencing was done on a sample of naive CD4+ T cells from blood. This chain joins TRBV9 and TRBJ2-1; 14 nucleotides align to TRBD2. The CDR3 coding sequence is TGTGCCAGCAGCCCGGGGACTAGCGGGAGTAAGATCTTC. It translates to CASSPGTSGSKIF.